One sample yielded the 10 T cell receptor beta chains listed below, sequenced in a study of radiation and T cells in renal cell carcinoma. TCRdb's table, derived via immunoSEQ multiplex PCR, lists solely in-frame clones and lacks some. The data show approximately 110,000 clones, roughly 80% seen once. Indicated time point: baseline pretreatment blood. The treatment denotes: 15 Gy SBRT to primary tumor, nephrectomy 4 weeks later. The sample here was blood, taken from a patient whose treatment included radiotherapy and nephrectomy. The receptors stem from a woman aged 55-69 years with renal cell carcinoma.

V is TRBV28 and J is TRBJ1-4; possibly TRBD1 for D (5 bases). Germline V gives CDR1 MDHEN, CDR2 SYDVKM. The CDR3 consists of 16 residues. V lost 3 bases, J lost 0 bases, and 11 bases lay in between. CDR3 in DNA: TGTGCCAGCAGTTTTACGGGGGGGTCAACTAATGAAAAACTGTTTTTT. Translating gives CASSFTGGSTNEKLFF.

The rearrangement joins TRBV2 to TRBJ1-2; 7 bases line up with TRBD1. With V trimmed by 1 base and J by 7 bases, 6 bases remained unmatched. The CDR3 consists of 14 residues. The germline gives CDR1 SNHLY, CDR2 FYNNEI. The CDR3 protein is CASSEGNRGLGYTF. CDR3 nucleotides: TGTGCCAGCAGTGAAGGCAACAGGGGACTTGGCTACACCTTC.

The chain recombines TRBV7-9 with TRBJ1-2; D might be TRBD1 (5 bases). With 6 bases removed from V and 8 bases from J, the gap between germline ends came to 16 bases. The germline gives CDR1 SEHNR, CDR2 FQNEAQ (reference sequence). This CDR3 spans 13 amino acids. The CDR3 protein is CASSWISGEGYTF. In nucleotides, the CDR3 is TGTGCCAGCAGTTGGATCTCGGGGGAGGGCTACACCTTC.

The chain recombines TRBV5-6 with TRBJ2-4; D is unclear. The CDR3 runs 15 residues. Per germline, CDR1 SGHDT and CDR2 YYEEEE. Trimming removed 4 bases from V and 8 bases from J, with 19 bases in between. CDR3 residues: CASSPSDPFEDIQYF. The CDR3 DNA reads TGTGCCAGCAGCCCCTCCGACCCGTTCGAAGACATTCAGTACTTC.

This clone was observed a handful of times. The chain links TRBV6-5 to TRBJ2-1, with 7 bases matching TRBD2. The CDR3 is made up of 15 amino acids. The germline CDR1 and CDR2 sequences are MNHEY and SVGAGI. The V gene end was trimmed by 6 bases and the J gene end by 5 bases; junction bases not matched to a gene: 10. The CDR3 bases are TGTGCCAGCAGGCCTAGCGGTTTCCCCCACAATGAGCAGTTCTTC. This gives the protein CASRPSGFPHNEQFF.

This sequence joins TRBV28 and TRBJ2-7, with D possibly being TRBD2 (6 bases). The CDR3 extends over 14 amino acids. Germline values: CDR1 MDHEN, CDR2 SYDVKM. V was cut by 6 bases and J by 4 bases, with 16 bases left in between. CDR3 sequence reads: CASRSGGVVYEQYF. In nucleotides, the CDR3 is TGTGCCAGCAGGTCAGGCGGGGTAGTGTACGAGCAGTACTTC.

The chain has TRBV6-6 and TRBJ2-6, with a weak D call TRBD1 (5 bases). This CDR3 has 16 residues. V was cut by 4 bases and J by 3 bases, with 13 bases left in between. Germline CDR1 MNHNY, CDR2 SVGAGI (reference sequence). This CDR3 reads CASSSPGQGGANVLTF. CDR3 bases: TGTGCCAGCAGTTCCCCAGGTCAGGGTGGGGCCAACGTCCTGACTTTC.

Here the CDR3 DNA reads TGTGCCAGTAGTATATCCAGGTTGGGCTATGGCTACACCTTC. This gives the protein CASSISRLGYGYTF. V is TRBV19 and J is TRBJ1-2; D gene ambiguous. This CDR3 comprises 14 residues. V was shortened by 2 bases and J by 4 bases, with 11 bases between the two germline ends. Germline CDR1 is LNHDA and CDR2 is SQIVND (reference sequence).

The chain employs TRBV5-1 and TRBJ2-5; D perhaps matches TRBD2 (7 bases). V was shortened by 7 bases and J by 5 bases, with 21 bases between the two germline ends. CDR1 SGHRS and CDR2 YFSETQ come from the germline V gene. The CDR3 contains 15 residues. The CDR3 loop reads CASQGDGGPRETQYF. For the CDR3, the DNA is TGCGCCAGCCAAGGAGACGGGGGGCCCCGGGAGACCCAGTACTTC.

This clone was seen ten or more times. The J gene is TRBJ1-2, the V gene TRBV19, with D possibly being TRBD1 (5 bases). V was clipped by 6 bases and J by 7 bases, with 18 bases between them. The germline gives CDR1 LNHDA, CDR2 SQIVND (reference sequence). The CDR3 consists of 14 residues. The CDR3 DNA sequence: TGTGCCAGTAGGGGAGGAGGGGCAGTCGGTGGCTACACCTTC. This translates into CASRGGGAVGGYTF.